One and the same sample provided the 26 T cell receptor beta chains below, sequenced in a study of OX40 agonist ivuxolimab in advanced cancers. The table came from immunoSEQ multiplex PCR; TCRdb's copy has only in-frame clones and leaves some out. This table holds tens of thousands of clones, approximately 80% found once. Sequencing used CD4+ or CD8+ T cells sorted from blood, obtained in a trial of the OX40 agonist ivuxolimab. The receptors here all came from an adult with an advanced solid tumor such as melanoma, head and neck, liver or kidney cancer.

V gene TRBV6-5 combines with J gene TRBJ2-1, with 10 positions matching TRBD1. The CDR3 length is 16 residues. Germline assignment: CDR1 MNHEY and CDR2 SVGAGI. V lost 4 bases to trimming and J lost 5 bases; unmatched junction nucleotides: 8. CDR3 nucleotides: TGTGCCAGCAGTTCTTGGACAGGGGGAGACCACAATGAGCAGTTCTTC. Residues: CASSSWTGGDHNEQFF.

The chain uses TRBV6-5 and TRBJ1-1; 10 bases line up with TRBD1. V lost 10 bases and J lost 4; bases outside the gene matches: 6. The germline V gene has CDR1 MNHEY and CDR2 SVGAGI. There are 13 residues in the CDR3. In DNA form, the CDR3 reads TGTGCCACCGGACAGGGGGGACCCACTGAAGCTTTCTTT. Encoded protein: CATGQGGPTEAFF.

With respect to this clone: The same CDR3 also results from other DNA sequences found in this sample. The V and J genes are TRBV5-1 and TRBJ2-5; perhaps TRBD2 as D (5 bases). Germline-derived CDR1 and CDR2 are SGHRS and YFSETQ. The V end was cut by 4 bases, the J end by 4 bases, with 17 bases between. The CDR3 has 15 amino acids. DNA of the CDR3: TGCGCCAGCAGCCGAGGACTGGCGGGCCTAGAGACCCAGTACTTC. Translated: CASSRGLAGLETQYF.

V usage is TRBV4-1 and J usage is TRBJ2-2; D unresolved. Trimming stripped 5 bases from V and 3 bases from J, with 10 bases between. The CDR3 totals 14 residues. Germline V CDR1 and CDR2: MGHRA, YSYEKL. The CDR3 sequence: CASSWAQDTGELFF. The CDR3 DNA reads TGCGCCAGCAGCTGGGCTCAGGACACCGGGGAGCTGTTTTTT.

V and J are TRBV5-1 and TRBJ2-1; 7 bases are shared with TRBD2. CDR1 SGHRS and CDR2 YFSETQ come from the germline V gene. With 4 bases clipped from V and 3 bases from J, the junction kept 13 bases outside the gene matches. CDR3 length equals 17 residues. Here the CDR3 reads CASSPFSLADLYNEQFF. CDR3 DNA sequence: TGCGCCAGCAGCCCATTCTCCCTAGCGGACCTCTACAATGAGCAGTTCTTC.

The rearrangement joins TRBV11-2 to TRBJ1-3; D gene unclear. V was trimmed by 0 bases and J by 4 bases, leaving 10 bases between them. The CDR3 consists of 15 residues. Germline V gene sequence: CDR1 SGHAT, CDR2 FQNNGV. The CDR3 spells CASSLDHQAGNTIYF. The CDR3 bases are TGTGCCAGCAGCTTAGATCACCAGGCGGGAAACACCATATATTTT.

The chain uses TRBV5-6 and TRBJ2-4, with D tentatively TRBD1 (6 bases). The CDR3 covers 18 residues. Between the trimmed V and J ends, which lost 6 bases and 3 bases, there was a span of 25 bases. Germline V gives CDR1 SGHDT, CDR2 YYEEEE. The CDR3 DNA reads TGTGCCAGCATCAACCGAGAGATGGGACACGCAATCAAAAACATTCAGTACTTC. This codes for CASINREMGHAIKNIQYF.

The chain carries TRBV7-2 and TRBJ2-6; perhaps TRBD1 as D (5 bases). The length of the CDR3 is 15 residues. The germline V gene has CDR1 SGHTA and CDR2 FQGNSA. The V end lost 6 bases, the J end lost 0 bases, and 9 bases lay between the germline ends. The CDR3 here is CASSRQSSGANVLTF. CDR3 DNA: TGTGCCAGCAGTAGACAGTCCTCTGGGGCCAACGTCCTGACTTTC.

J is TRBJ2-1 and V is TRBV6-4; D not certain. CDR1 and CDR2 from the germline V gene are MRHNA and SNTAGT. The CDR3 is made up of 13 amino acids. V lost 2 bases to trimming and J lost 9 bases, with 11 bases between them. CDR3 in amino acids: CASSDQWGFEQFF. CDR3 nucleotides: TGTGCCAGCAGTGACCAATGGGGTTTTGAGCAGTTCTTC.

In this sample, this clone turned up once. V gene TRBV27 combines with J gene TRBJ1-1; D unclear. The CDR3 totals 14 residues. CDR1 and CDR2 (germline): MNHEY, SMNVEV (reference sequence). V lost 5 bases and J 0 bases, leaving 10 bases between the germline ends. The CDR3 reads CASSRPGVNTEAFF. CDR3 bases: TGTGCCAGCAGTCGGCCCGGCGTGAACACTGAAGCTTTCTTT.

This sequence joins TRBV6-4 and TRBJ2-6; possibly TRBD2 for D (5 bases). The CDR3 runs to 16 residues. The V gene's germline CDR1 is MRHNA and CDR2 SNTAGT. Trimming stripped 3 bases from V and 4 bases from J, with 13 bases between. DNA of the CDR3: TGTGCCAGCAGTGAGGGCCCCGGGATCGGGGCCAACGTCCTGACTTTC. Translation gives CASSEGPGIGANVLTF.

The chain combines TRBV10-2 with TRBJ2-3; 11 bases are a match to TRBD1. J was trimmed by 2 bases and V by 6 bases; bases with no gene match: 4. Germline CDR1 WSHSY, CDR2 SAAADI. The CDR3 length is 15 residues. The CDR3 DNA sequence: TGCGCCAGCAGGGACAGGGGGCGCTTCACAGATACGCAGTATTTT. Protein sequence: CASRDRGRFTDTQYF.

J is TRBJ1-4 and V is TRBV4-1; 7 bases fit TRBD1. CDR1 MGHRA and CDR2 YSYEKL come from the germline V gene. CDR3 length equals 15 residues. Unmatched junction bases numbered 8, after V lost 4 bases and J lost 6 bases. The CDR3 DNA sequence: TGCGCCAGCAGCCGAACCGGGACAGTGGATGAAAAACTGTTTTTT. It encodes CASSRTGTVDEKLFF.

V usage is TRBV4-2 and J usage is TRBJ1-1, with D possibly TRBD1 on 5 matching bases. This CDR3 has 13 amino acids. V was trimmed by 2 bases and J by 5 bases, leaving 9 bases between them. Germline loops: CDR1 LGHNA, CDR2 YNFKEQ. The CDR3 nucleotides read TGTGCCAGCAGCCAACAGGGATTTACTGAAGCTTTCTTT. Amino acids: CASSQQGFTEAFF.

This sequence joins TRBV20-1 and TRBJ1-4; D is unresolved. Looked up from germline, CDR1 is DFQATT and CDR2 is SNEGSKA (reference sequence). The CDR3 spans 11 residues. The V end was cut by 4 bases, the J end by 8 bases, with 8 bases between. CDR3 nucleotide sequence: TGCAGTGCTATCCGCCAGGAAAAACTGTTTTTT. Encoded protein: CSAIRQEKLFF.

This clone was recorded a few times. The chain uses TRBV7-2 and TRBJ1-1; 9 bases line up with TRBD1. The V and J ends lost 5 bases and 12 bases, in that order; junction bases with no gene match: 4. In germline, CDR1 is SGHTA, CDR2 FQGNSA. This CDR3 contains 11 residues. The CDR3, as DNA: TGTGCCAGCAGCCCGGGACAGGGTACTTTCTTT. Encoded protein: CASSPGQGTFF.

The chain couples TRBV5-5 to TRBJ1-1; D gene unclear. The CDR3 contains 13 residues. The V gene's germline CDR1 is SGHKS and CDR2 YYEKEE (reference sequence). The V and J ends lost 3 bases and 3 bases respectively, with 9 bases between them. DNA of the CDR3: TGTGCCAGCAGCTCGCAGGCTGACACTGAAGCTTTCTTT. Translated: CASSSQADTEAFF.

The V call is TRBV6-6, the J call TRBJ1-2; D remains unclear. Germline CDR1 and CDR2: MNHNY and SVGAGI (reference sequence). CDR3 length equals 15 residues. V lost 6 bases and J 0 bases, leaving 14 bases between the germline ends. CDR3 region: CASSHRGTSNYGYTF. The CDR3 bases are TGTGCCAGCAGCCACCGGGGTACGTCTAACTATGGCTACACCTTC.

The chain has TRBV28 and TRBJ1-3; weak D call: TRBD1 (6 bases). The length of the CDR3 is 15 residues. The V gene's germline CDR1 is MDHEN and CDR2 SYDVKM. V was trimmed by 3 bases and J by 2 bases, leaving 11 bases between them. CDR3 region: CASSLEQGPGNTIYF. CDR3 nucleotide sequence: TGTGCCAGCAGTTTGGAACAGGGCCCTGGAAACACCATATATTTT.

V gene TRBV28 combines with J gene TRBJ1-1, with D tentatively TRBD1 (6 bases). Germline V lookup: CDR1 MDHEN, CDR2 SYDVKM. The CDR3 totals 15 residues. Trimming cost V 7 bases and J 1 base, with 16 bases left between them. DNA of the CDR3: TGTGCCAGCACGAATCCGGGACAACGGAACACTGAAGCTTTCTTT. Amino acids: CASTNPGQRNTEAFF. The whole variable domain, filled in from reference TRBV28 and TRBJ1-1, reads DVKVTQSSRYLVKRTGEKVFLECVQDMDHENMFWYRQDPGLGLRLIYFSYDVKMKEKGDIPEGYSVSREKKERFSLILESASTNQTSMYLCASTNPGQRNTEAFFGQGTRLTVV.

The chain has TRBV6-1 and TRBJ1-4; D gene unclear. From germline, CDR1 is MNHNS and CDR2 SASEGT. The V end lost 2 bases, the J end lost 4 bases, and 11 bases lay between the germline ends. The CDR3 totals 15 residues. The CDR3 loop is CASSERGRFNEKLFF. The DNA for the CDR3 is TGTGCCAGCAGTGAACGAGGACGGTTTAATGAAAAACTGTTTTTT.

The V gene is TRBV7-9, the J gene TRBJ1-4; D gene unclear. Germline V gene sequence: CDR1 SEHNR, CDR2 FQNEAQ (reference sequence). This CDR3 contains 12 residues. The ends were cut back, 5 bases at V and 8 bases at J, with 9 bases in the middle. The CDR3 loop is CASSPSSEKLFF. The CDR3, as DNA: TGTGCCAGCAGCCCCTCCAGCGAAAAACTGTTTTTT.

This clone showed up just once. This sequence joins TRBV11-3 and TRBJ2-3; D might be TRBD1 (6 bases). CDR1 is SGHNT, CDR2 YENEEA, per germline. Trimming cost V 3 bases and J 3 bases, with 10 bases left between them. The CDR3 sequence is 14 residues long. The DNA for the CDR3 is TGTGCCAGCAGCTTGGGGGCGAATACAGATACGCAGTATTTT. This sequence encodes CASSLGANTDTQYF.

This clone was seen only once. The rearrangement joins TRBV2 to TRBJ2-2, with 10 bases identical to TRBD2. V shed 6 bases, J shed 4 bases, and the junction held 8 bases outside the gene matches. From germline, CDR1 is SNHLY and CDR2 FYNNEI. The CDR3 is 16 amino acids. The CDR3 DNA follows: TGTGCCAGCAGAGTCCAGCGGGGGGGCATCACCGGGGAGCTGTTTTTT. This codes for CASRVQRGGITGELFF.

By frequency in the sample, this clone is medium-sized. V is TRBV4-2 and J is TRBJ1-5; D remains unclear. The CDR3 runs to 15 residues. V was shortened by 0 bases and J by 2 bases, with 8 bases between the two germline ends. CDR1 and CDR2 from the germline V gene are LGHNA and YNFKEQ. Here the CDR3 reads CASSQDVTGNQPQHF. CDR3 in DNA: TGTGCCAGCAGCCAAGATGTCACAGGCAATCAGCCCCAGCATTTT.

This CDR3 is CASSTKGSSYNEQFF. CDR3 coding DNA: TGTGCCAGCAGTACGAAGGGGAGCTCCTACAATGAGCAGTTCTTC. The chain carries TRBV7-2 and TRBJ2-1, with D perhaps matching TRBD1 or TRBD2 (5 bases each). The length of the CDR3 is 15 residues. V lost 6 bases, J lost 0 bases, and 12 bases lay in between. Germline V gene sequence: CDR1 SGHTA, CDR2 FQGNSA.